What follows are 29 T cell receptor beta chains derived from one specimen sequenced in a study of CD8+ T cells in alopecia areata. After isolation, RNA underwent reverse transcription to generate cDNA as the sequencing template. TCRdb keeps only in-frame clones here, not all; method: immunoSEQ multiplex PCR. The sample consists of 200,000 to 250,000 clones, 57% of them appearing once. Sequencing was performed on CD4+ T cells sorted from blood, taken at week 0. The receptors stem from a human donor with alopecia areata.

This clone was seen a handful of times. J is TRBJ1-4 and V is TRBV7-9; D unclear. V was clipped by 6 bases and J by 12 bases, with 17 bases between them. Germline V CDR1 and CDR2: SEHNR, FQNEAQ (reference sequence). The length of the CDR3 is 13 residues. The CDR3 protein is CASSSLRVRELFF. CDR3 bases: TGTGCCAGCAGTTCCCTCCGGGTACGGGAACTGTTTTTT.

This clone was seen ten or more times. V usage is TRBV4-1 and J usage is TRBJ1-5; perhaps TRBD1 as D (5 bases). Germline values: CDR1 MGHRA, CDR2 YSYEKL. Trimming took 2 bases from V and 4 from J, leaving 9 bases between them. The CDR3 loop spans 14 amino acids. CDR3 in DNA: TGCGCCAGCAGCCAATTGGAGGGGAATCAGCCCCAGCATTTT. Residues: CASSQLEGNQPQHF.

The V gene is TRBV5-1, the J gene TRBJ2-3; 8 positions agree with TRBD2. V shed 4 bases and J 5 bases; nucleotides not matched to a gene: 12. The CDR3 extends over 16 amino acids. Germline assignment: CDR1 SGHRS and CDR2 YFSETQ. CDR3 bases: TGCGCCAGCAGCATTCTAAGCGGGAGAGATGGAGATACGCAGTATTTT. Translating gives CASSILSGRDGDTQYF. Based on the CDR3 plus reference TRBV5-1 and TRBJ2-3, the full variable domain is KAGVTQTPRYLIKTRGQQVTLSCSPISGHRSVSWYQQTPGQGLQFLFEYFSETQRNKGNFPGRFSGRQFSNSRSEMNVSTLELGDSALYLCASSILSGRDGDTQYFGPGTRLTVL.

The V gene is TRBV9, the J gene TRBJ2-6; D may be TRBD1 (5 bases). Germline CDR1 reads SGDLS; CDR2 reads YYNGEE. The ends were cut back, 4 bases at V and 14 bases at J, with 19 bases in the middle. The CDR3 is 14 residues long. Here the CDR3 DNA reads TGTGCCAGCAGCTCCGGCGACAGTACCACCCTCCTGACTTTC. It codes for CASSSGDSTTLLTF.

The chain joins TRBV29-1 to TRBJ1-2; unclear D gene. Germline V gives CDR1 SQVTM, CDR2 ANQGSEA. Deletions cut 4 bases from V and 4 bases from J, with 10 bases between. The CDR3 spans 12 residues. The CDR3 region is CSVGGRSYGYTF. The CDR3 coding sequence is TGCAGCGTTGGTGGCAGGTCCTATGGCTACACCTTC.

The CDR3 loop is CASSSLGGPSSYEQYF. As DNA, the CDR3 is TGTGCCAGCAGCTCGCTCGGGGGGCCGAGCTCCTACGAGCAGTACTTC. This chain uses TRBV7-9 with TRBJ2-7; D is perhaps TRBD2 (7 bases). The CDR3 has 16 amino acids. Germline V CDR1 and CDR2: SEHNR, FQNEAQ (reference sequence). Between the trimmed V and J ends, which lost 4 bases and 0 bases, there was a span of 16 bases.

This chain links TRBV30 with TRBJ1-2; D is unclear. This CDR3 has 14 amino acids. V was pared by 2 bases and J by 1 base, with 11 bases between. CDR1 is GTSNPN, CDR2 SVGIG, per germline (reference sequence). CDR3 nucleotides: TGTGCCTGGAGTTTGGGTGGCAGTAACTATGGCTACACCTTC. Its translation: CAWSLGGSNYGYTF.

The chain carries TRBV18 and TRBJ2-7, with no clear D. The CDR3 sequence is 14 residues long. Germline V gene sequence: CDR1 KGHSH, CDR2 LQKENI. V was cut by 3 bases and J by 0 bases, with 9 bases left in between. DNA of the CDR3: TGTGCCAGCTCACCGTCTTCCAGCTCCTACGAGCAGTACTTC. Its translation is CASSPSSSSYEQYF.

The chain links TRBV30 to TRBJ1-2; TRBD1 matches 7 bases. CDR3 length: 16 amino acids. Trimming took 4 bases from V and 0 from J; bases not matched to a gene: 11. CDR1 and CDR2 (germline): GTSNPN, SVGIG (reference sequence). The CDR3 region is CAWNSLVQGTNYGYTF. The CDR3 nucleotides read TGTGCCTGGAATAGTTTGGTACAGGGGACTAACTATGGCTACACCTTC.

The rearrangement links TRBV7-9 to TRBJ1-1; 10 bases fit TRBD1. The ends lost 8 bases at V and 5 bases at J; junction bases unmatched: 8. Germline-derived CDR1 and CDR2 are SEHNR and FQNEAQ (reference sequence). The length of the CDR3 is 14 residues. CDR3 DNA sequence: TGTGCCAGCCAACGACAGGGGGCGAGAACTGAAGCTTTCTTT. Its protein is CASQRQGARTEAFF.

This clone has just one count. The rearrangement links TRBV6-1 to TRBJ1-2, with 9 bases fitting TRBD1. Germline CDR1 reads MNHNS; CDR2 reads SASEGT. The CDR3 has 14 residues. V dropped 3 bases and J dropped 8; count of bases not matched to a gene: 7. CDR3 coding DNA: TGTGCCAGCAGTGAGATCCGGGACAGGGAGGGCTACACCTTC. Protein sequence: CASSEIRDREGYTF.

CDR3 amino acids: CASSSLRRLAGTSTDTQYF. DNA of the CDR3: TGTGCCAGCAGCTCCCTCCGGCGACTAGCGGGGACGAGCACAGATACGCAGTATTTT. This rearrangement joins TRBV7-9 to TRBJ2-3; 11 positions match TRBD2. The CDR3 sequence is 19 residues long. Germline loops: CDR1 SEHNR, CDR2 FQNEAQ (reference sequence). Losses at the gene ends were 4 bases for V and 0 bases for J; bases not matched to a gene: 12.

The J gene is TRBJ2-5, the V gene TRBV4-1, with TRBD1 matching over 7 bases. The V gene's germline CDR1 is MGHRA and CDR2 YSYEKL. V lost 3 bases to trimming and J lost 5 bases; unmatched junction nucleotides: 15. There are 17 residues in the CDR3. The CDR3 loop is CASSQVPGQPSQETQYF. The CDR3 DNA sequence: TGCGCCAGCAGCCAGGTCCCGGGACAGCCTTCCCAGGAGACCCAGTACTTC.

This chain connects TRBV9 to TRBJ1-5; 7 nucleotides line up with TRBD1. The CDR3 contains 14 residues. Germline V CDR1 and CDR2: SGDLS, YYNGEE. With V trimmed by 4 bases and J by 7 bases, 8 bases remained unmatched. CDR3: CASSLEGGGQPQHF. The CDR3 region has the DNA TGTGCCAGCAGCCTAGAAGGGGGCGGACAGCCCCAGCATTTT. Together with reference TRBV9 and TRBJ1-5, the CDR3 gives the full variable domain: DSGVTQTPKHLITATGQRVTLRCSPRSGDLSVYWYQQSLDQGLQFLIQYYNGEERAKGNILERFSAQQFPDLHSELNLSSLELGDSALYFCASSLEGGGQPQHFGDGTRLSIL.

The chain combines TRBV29-1 with TRBJ2-3; 9 bases agree with TRBD2. Germline V gene lookup returns CDR1 SQVTM and CDR2 ANQGSEA. This CDR3 contains 13 residues. V trimming: 2 bases; J trimming: 8 bases; junction bases outside the gene matches: 5. DNA for the CDR3: TGCAGCGTTGAACCGCTAGCGGGGTCTACGCAGTATTTT. Its protein is CSVEPLAGSTQYF.

V gene TRBV30 combines with J gene TRBJ1-2, with D uncertain. V lost 0 bases and J lost 8, with 13 bases in between. The CDR3 runs to 13 residues. Germline CDR1 and CDR2: GTSNPN and SVGIG (reference sequence). CDR3 sequence reads: CAWSVGLESGYTF. CDR3 bases: TGTGCCTGGAGTGTAGGGTTGGAAAGCGGCTACACCTTC.

The chain has TRBV4-2 and TRBJ1-5; D remains unclear. Deletions cut 1 base from V and 0 bases from J, with 7 bases between. Per the germline V gene, CDR1 is LGHNA and CDR2 is YNFKEQ. The CDR3 totals 15 residues. The CDR3 loop reads CASSQAHLSNQPQHF. The CDR3 DNA follows: TGTGCCAGCAGCCAAGCCCACCTTAGCAATCAGCCCCAGCATTTT.

This clone came up a few times. This sequence joins TRBV29-1 and TRBJ2-1, with D tentatively TRBD1 (6 bases). Germline assignment: CDR1 SQVTM and CDR2 ANQGSEA. CDR3 length: 14 residues. With 2 bases removed from V and 2 bases from J, the gap between germline ends came to 10 bases. CDR3 residues: CSVERQGPYNEQFF. Here the CDR3 DNA reads TGCAGCGTTGAAAGGCAGGGGCCCTACAATGAGCAGTTCTTC.

The chain employs TRBV5-1 and TRBJ2-6; D is ambiguous. Germline lookup yields CDR1 SGHRS and CDR2 YFSETQ. V was shortened by 5 bases and J by 0 bases, with 12 bases between the two germline ends. This CDR3 contains 16 residues. CDR3 sequence: CASSPSVNSGANVLTF. The CDR3 DNA is TGCGCCAGCAGTCCATCAGTTAACTCTGGGGCCAACGTCCTGACTTTC.

Only a few counts were recorded for this clone. The chain combines TRBV5-4 with TRBJ2-7, with a tentative D call TRBD2 (5 bases). The CDR3 spans 13 residues. V gave up 5 bases and J gave up 7 bases, with 16 bases separating them. Germline V gene lookup returns CDR1 SGHNT and CDR2 YYREEE (reference sequence). This CDR3 reads CASSFDYPGEQYF. CDR3 nucleotides: TGTGCCAGCAGTTTTGACTACCCGGGGGAGCAGTACTTC.

The chain recombines TRBV5-6 with TRBJ1-5, with D tentatively TRBD1 (6 bases). Germline V lookup: CDR1 SGHDT, CDR2 YYEEEE. V was trimmed by 4 bases and J by 0 bases, leaving 17 bases between them. The CDR3 sequence is 17 residues long. CDR3 protein: CASSLLGGADSNQPQHF. The CDR3 nucleotides read TGTGCCAGCAGCCTTCTCGGGGGGGCGGATAGCAATCAGCCCCAGCATTTT.

V and J are TRBV5-1 and TRBJ2-5, with 7 bases lining up with TRBD1. CDR1 SGHRS and CDR2 YFSETQ come from the germline V gene. After removal of 3 bases from V and 4 bases from J, the junction contained 9 bases not matched to a gene. The CDR3 spans 15 residues. CDR3: CASSSGTAKGETQYF. The CDR3 DNA reads TGCGCCAGCAGCTCCGGGACAGCGAAAGGAGAGACCCAGTACTTC.

This clone came up a few times. This chain connects TRBV4-1 to TRBJ2-4; D remains unclear. V dropped 3 bases and J dropped 5 bases, with 17 bases sitting between them. This CDR3 region has 16 residues. Germline V gives CDR1 MGHRA, CDR2 YSYEKL. The CDR3, as DNA: TGCGCCAGCAGCCACGGGCCTCCCCGACTTGAAAACATTCAGTACTTC. Translating gives CASSHGPPRLENIQYF.

The rearrangement uses TRBV25-1 and TRBJ2-7; 7 bases are shared with TRBD2. Germline trimming cut 4 bases from V and 5 bases from J; bases unmatched to any gene: 8. Per germline, CDR1 MGHDK and CDR2 SYGVNS. The CDR3 sequence is 14 residues long. The CDR3: CASSAGRAYHEQYF. The DNA of the CDR3 is TGTGCCAGCAGTGCTGGGAGGGCCTACCACGAGCAGTACTTC.

The V gene is TRBV6-5, the J gene TRBJ1-4; D unclear. The CDR3 is made up of 14 amino acids. With 6 bases removed from V and 8 bases from J, the gap between germline ends came to 16 bases. CDR1 MNHEY and CDR2 SVGAGI come from the germline V gene. This chain's CDR3 is CASSPGYTLEKLFF. CDR3 DNA sequence: TGTGCCAGCAGCCCCGGATACACGTTGGAAAAACTGTTTTTT.

The chain recombines TRBV23-1 with TRBJ2-7; D remains ambiguous. TRBV23-1 carries the ORF label, with uncertain function. This CDR3 has 15 amino acids. V lost 0 bases, J lost 2 bases, and 11 bases lay in between. The CDR3 coding sequence is TGCGCCAGCAGTCAATCGCGCCCCTCCACCTACGAGCAGTACTTC. It codes for CASSQSRPSTYEQYF.

This clone was seen only a few times. The rearrangement uses TRBV7-3 and TRBJ2-1, with D tentatively TRBD1 (6 bases). The V and J ends lost 4 bases and 4 bases respectively, with 8 bases between them. Germline V CDR1 and CDR2: SGHTA, FQGTGA. This CDR3 region has 13 residues. DNA for the CDR3: TGTGCCAGCAGCTCACAGGGATACAATGAGCAGTTCTTC. Residues: CASSSQGYNEQFF. Looking up the rest from reference TRBV7-3 and TRBJ2-1 gives the full variable domain: GAGVSQTPSNKVTEKGKYVELRCDPISGHTALYWYRQSLGQGPEFLIYFQGTGAADDSGLPNDRFFAVRPEGSVSTLKIQRTERGDSAVYLCASSSQGYNEQFFGPGTRLTVL.

J is TRBJ1-5 and V is TRBV4-2; D remains ambiguous. This CDR3 comprises 15 residues. CDR1 is LGHNA, CDR2 YNFKEQ, per germline. V lost 1 base and J lost 3, with 10 bases in between. CDR3 nucleotides: TGTGCCAGCAGCCAAGGTGACATAACCAATCAGCCCCAGCATTTT. Its protein is CASSQGDITNQPQHF.

The chain couples TRBV7-8 to TRBJ1-3, with D uncertain. Trimming cost V 4 bases and J 1 base, with 11 bases left between them. Germline V CDR1 and CDR2: SGHVS, FQNEAQ. This CDR3 comprises 15 residues. CDR3 region: CASSSTGLSGNTIYF. The DNA of the CDR3 is TGTGCCAGCAGCTCGACCGGGCTTTCTGGAAACACCATATATTTT.